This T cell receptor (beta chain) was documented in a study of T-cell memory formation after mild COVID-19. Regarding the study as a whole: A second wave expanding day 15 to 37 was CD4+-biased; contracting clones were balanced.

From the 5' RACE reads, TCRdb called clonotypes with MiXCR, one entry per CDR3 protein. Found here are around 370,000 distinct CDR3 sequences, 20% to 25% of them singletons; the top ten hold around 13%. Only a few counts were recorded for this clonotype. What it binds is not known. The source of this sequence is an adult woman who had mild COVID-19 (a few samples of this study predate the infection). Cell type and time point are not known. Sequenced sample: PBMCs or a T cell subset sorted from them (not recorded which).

DNA for the CDR3: TGTGCCAGCAGCTTGCAGGGCTCTAGCAATCAGCCCCAGCATTTT. Translation gives CASSLQGSSNQPQHF. J is TRBJ1-5 and V is TRBV7-2; the D gene is possibly TRBD1 (5 bases). Germline V gene lookup returns CDR1 SGHTA and CDR2 FQGNSA. The CDR3 contains 15 residues. V lost 3 bases, J lost 0 bases, and 9 bases lay in between.